One TCR beta chain is described in this entry. The antigen remains unidentified. 60 Vbeta and 13 Jbeta primers were used in PCR. Repertoires were generated with immunoSEQ multiplex PCR, while TCRdb's copy carries only in-frame clones and drops some. The repertoire holds roughly 230,000 clones, with about 85% as singletons. CDR1 and CDR2 from the germline V gene are MGHDK and SYGVNS. The CDR3 runs to 12 residues. V gave up 5 bases and J gave up 5 bases; unmatched junction bases: 1. The data belong to a study of cytomegalovirus exposure and HLA in healthy donors. Study observations and caveats: Later, an analysis found that common viral pathogens appeared to be linked with several of the most significant clusters.

The genes are TRBV25-1 and TRBJ2-5; 8 bases match TRBD1. Sequenced sample: PBMCs. This TCR was recovered from a girl aged 2-10 years in good health and CMV-seronegative. CDR3 sequence (DNA): TGTGCCAGCAGTACAGGGGGGGAGACCCAGTACTTC. Translation gives CASSTGGETQYF.